The 6 T cell receptor beta chains presented below share a single source sample, sequenced in a study of CD8 T cells in Susac syndrome. An input of about 0.5 to 1 ug of RNA was subjected to reverse transcription using random hexamers. TCRdb independently ran MiXCR on the immunoSEQ multiplex PCR reads; one entry per CDR3 protein. Here the sample spans 150,000 to 200,000 distinct CDR3 sequences, roughly 92% being singletons. Input material: CD4+ T cells from PBMCs. The receptors were sampled from a human donor with multiple sclerosis.

The genes are TRBV28 and TRBJ1-1; unclear D gene. The V gene lost 7 bases and the J gene lost 4 bases, with 10 bases spanning the gap. Germline V gene lookup returns CDR1 MDHEN and CDR2 SYDVKM. The CDR3 has 12 residues. The CDR3 spells CASTAWGTEAFF. In nucleotides, the CDR3 is TGTGCCAGCACCGCTTGGGGCACTGAAGCTTTCTTT.

The rearrangement links TRBV20-1 to TRBJ2-5; D unresolved. The CDR3 runs 12 residues. V lost 6 bases and J 1 base, leaving 9 bases between the germline ends. Germline V gene lookup returns CDR1 DFQATT and CDR2 SNEGSKA (reference sequence). CDR3 sequence: CSAVQSQETQYF. The CDR3 DNA is TGCAGTGCAGTACAGAGCCAAGAGACCCAGTACTTC.

Only one count was recorded for this clonotype. The chain combines TRBV19 with TRBJ2-5; D is possibly TRBD1 or TRBD2 (5 bases each). Trimming left V 4 bases short and J 6 bases short, with 18 bases between. There are 15 residues in the CDR3. The germline gives CDR1 LNHDA, CDR2 SQIVND (reference sequence). The CDR3 nucleotides are TGTGCCAGTAGTAGCGTCCAGGCCGGGACGAAGACCCAGTACTTC. Its protein product is CASSSVQAGTKTQYF.

The chain uses TRBV10-1 and TRBJ1-4; maybe TRBD1 (6 bases). From germline, CDR1 is WNHNN and CDR2 SYGVQD (reference sequence). Trimming left V 4 bases short and J 10 bases short, with 10 bases between. The CDR3 covers 12 residues. CDR3 DNA sequence: TGCGCCAGCAGTGGACAGGAAGGAAAACTGTTTTTT. Protein product: CASSGQEGKLFF.

The V call is TRBV20-1, the J call TRBJ2-3, with D tentatively TRBD2 (6 bases). Germline V gives CDR1 DFQATT, CDR2 SNEGSKA (reference sequence). There are 12 residues in the CDR3. CDR3 protein: CGIGGSTDTQYF. CDR3 DNA: TGCGGAATAGGAGGGAGCACAGATACGCAGTATTTT.

The V and J genes are TRBV10-3 and TRBJ1-4; D is ambiguous. CDR1 is ENHRY and CDR2 is SYGVKD in the germline V gene. With 10 bases removed from V and 0 bases from J, the gap between germline ends came to 12 bases. This CDR3 is 14 amino acids long. This CDR3 is CATRKDPTNEKLFF. The DNA for the CDR3 is TGTGCCACACGGAAAGACCCAACTAATGAAAAACTGTTTTTT.